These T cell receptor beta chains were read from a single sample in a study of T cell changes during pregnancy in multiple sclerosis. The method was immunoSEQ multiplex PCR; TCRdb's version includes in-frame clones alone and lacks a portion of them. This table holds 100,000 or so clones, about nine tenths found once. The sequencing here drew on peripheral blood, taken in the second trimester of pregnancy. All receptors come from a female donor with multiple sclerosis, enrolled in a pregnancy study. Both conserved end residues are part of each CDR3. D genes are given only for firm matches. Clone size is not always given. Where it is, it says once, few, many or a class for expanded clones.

CDR3nt: TGTGCCAGCAGCATCCTGACAGGGCACGGCGAGCAGTACTTC; CDR3aa: CASSILTGHGEQYF; abundance: -; v_gene: TRBV7-9; j_gene: TRBJ2-7; d_gene: TRBD1
CDR3nt: TGCGCCAGCAGCTTGGGATCGGGACTCAACACAGATACGCAGTATTTT; CDR3aa: CASSLGSGLNTDTQYF; abundance: -; v_gene: TRBV5-1; j_gene: TRBJ2-3; d_gene: -
CDR3nt: TGTGCCAGTATAGGCGGAAACACAGATACGCAGTATTTT; CDR3aa: CASIGGNTDTQYF; abundance: -; v_gene: TRBV19; j_gene: TRBJ2-3; d_gene: -
CDR3nt: TGTGCCAGCAGTTACTCTACTTGGACAGGGCAAGAGACCCAGTACTTC; CDR3aa: CASSYSTWTGQETQYF; abundance: -; v_gene: TRBV6-6; j_gene: TRBJ2-5; d_gene: TRBD1
CDR3nt: TGTGCCAGCAGCGAACCCGCCAGACAGGGGGATACGAGGGAGTACTTC; CDR3aa: CASSEPARQGDTREYF; abundance: once; v_gene: TRBV28; j_gene: TRBJ2-7; d_gene: TRBD1
CDR3nt: TGTGCCAGCAGCTTGGGACGACAGGGGCCGAACACTGAAGCTTTCTTT; CDR3aa: CASSLGRQGPNTEAFF; abundance: -; v_gene: TRBV7-9; j_gene: TRBJ1-1; d_gene: TRBD1
CDR3nt: TGTGCCAGCAGCCTCGGGACAGGGGATGGCTACACCTTC; CDR3aa: CASSLGTGDGYTF; abundance: -; v_gene: TRBV5-6; j_gene: TRBJ1-2; d_gene: TRBD1
CDR3nt: TGCGCCAGCAGTGGAGGTCCTGGTCAGCCCCAGCATTTT; CDR3aa: CASSGGPGQPQHF; abundance: -; v_gene: TRBV10-2; j_gene: TRBJ1-5; d_gene: -
CDR3nt: TGTGCCAGCAGCTCCTCTAGCGGTGGTGGGGACGAGCAGTACTTC; CDR3aa: CASSSSSGGGDEQYF; abundance: -; v_gene: TRBV5-4; j_gene: TRBJ2-7; d_gene: TRBD2
CDR3nt: TGTGCCACCAGCAGCACGGGATACAATGAGCAGTTCTTC; CDR3aa: CATSSTGYNEQFF; abundance: -; v_gene: TRBV15; j_gene: TRBJ2-1; d_gene: -
CDR3nt: TGTGCCAGTAGTTTCCGGGACTCGATCTTGGTTTGGGGCAATGAGCAGTTCTTC; CDR3aa: CASSFRDSILVWGNEQFF; abundance: -; v_gene: TRBV19; j_gene: TRBJ2-1; d_gene: -
CDR3nt: TGTGCCACCCAGGGACTAGCGGGAGAGTGGGACTACAATGAGCAGTTCTTC; CDR3aa: CATQGLAGEWDYNEQFF; abundance: -; v_gene: TRBV15; j_gene: TRBJ2-1; d_gene: TRBD2
CDR3nt: TGCAGCGTTGCACCTACCGGGACAGGGGGGAAGAGCTATGGCTACACCTTC; CDR3aa: CSVAPTGTGGKSYGYTF; abundance: -; v_gene: TRBV29-1; j_gene: TRBJ1-2; d_gene: TRBD1
CDR3nt: TGTGCCAGCATCGAGGGCGATGTTGGGGCTTTCTTT; CDR3aa: CASIEGDVGAFF; abundance: -; v_gene: TRBV2; j_gene: TRBJ1-1; d_gene: -
CDR3nt: TGTGCCAGCAGTGCCGGGGGACCGTTGGGCGAGCAGTACTTC; CDR3aa: CASSAGGPLGEQYF; abundance: -; v_gene: TRBV27; j_gene: TRBJ2-7; d_gene: -
CDR3nt: TGTGCCAGCAGCCAGCGGCTGGGACTAGCGGCCTACAATGAGCAGTTCTTC; CDR3aa: CASSQRLGLAAYNEQFF; abundance: -; v_gene: TRBV7-9; j_gene: TRBJ2-1; d_gene: TRBD2
CDR3nt: TGTGCCAGCAGCTTAGAAGGAGGGGAGACCCAGTACTTC; CDR3aa: CASSLEGGETQYF; abundance: -; v_gene: TRBV11-3; j_gene: TRBJ2-5; d_gene: -
CDR3nt: TGTGCCACCAGCAGAGGGACTAGCGGGGGGAACAATGAGCAGTTCTTC; CDR3aa: CATSRGTSGGNNEQFF; abundance: -; v_gene: TRBV15; j_gene: TRBJ2-1; d_gene: TRBD2
CDR3nt: TGCGCCAGCAGCCCTAGACAGGGCATTAACACTGAAGCTTTCTTT; CDR3aa: CASSPRQGINTEAFF; abundance: -; v_gene: TRBV5-1; j_gene: TRBJ1-1; d_gene: TRBD1
CDR3nt: TGCGCCAGCAGCTTTAGCGGTAGCTCCTACGAGCAGTACTTC; CDR3aa: CASSFSGSSYEQYF; abundance: -; v_gene: TRBV5-1; j_gene: TRBJ2-7; d_gene: -
CDR3nt: TGTGCCAGTCAACCCGTTTGGGAGCGCCAAGAGACCCAGTACTTC; CDR3aa: CASQPVWERQETQYF; abundance: -; v_gene: TRBV6-5; j_gene: TRBJ2-5; d_gene: -
CDR3nt: TGTGCCAGCTCAGCGGGTATGGAATACGAGCAGTACTTC; CDR3aa: CASSAGMEYEQYF; abundance: -; v_gene: TRBV18; j_gene: TRBJ2-7; d_gene: -
CDR3nt: TGTGCCAGCAGCGTAAGGGACTGGGCCTACGAGCAGTACTTC; CDR3aa: CASSVRDWAYEQYF; abundance: -; v_gene: TRBV9; j_gene: TRBJ2-7; d_gene: -
CDR3nt: TGTGCCTGGAGGGGGGGGAGCTATACGCAGTATTTT; CDR3aa: CAWRGGSYTQYF; abundance: -; v_gene: TRBV30; j_gene: TRBJ2-3; d_gene: TRBD2
CDR3nt: TGTGCCAGCAGTTTGGGGACAGGGGTGGGGGAGCAGTACTTC; CDR3aa: CASSLGTGVGEQYF; abundance: -; v_gene: TRBV27; j_gene: TRBJ2-7; d_gene: TRBD1
CDR3nt: TGTGCCAGCAGCGCCGATGACTGGCGGGCCGGAGATACGCAGTATTTT; CDR3aa: CASSADDWRAGDTQYF; abundance: -; v_gene: TRBV5-5; j_gene: TRBJ2-3; d_gene: -
CDR3nt: TGTGCCAGCAGTTTAGGGACTTTCCAAGATACGCAGTATTTT; CDR3aa: CASSLGTFQDTQYF; abundance: once; v_gene: TRBV27; j_gene: TRBJ2-3; d_gene: -
CDR3nt: TGTGCCAGTAGTATACCTCCGAGCAATACGCAGTATTTT; CDR3aa: CASSIPPSNTQYF; abundance: -; v_gene: TRBV19; j_gene: TRBJ2-3; d_gene: -
CDR3nt: TGTGCCAGCAGCCCGACTACCGGGGAGCTGTTTTTT; CDR3aa: CASSPTTGELFF; abundance: -; v_gene: TRBV6-6; j_gene: TRBJ2-2; d_gene: -
CDR3nt: TGTGCCACTAGGAGCGGCACAGATACGCAGTATTTT; CDR3aa: CATRSGTDTQYF; abundance: -; v_gene: TRBV2; j_gene: TRBJ2-3; d_gene: -
CDR3nt: TGTGCCAGCATACGGCGCCCGGGGGTAGGGCCCTCCTACGAGCAGTACTTC; CDR3aa: CASIRRPGVGPSYEQYF; abundance: -; v_gene: TRBV28; j_gene: TRBJ2-7; d_gene: -
CDR3nt: TGTGCCAGCAGCCATAACGCAGGGGCTGGGTACGAGCAGTACTTC; CDR3aa: CASSHNAGAGYEQYF; abundance: -; v_gene: TRBV6-5; j_gene: TRBJ2-7; d_gene: -